This TCR beta chain is from a study of cytomegalovirus exposure and HLA in healthy donors. Study background: In a later analysis, the 110 or so validation repertoires were reported to have used the same platform as the 550 to 850 first-cohort repertoires.

CDR1 is SGHRS and CDR2 is YFSETQ in the germline V gene. The CDR3 contains 11 residues. The V and J ends lost 2 bases and 9 bases, in that order; junction bases with no gene match: 1. Study-wide points: A list of 164 TCR beta chains associated with cytomegalovirus was given. Across donors, most TCRs were seen rarely, yet some public ones were widespread. As was reported, the classifier diagnosed cytomegalovirus status with high specificity and sensitivity.

As to this clone: Its antigen remains unknown.

Here immunoSEQ multiplex PCR was the method, and the copy in TCRdb shows in-frame clones only, minus some. The sample holds roughly 100,000 clones, around 86% seen once. Sequencing was carried out using PBMCs. This clonotype was obtained from a woman aged 18-30 years in good health and CMV-seropositive. The chain is built from TRBV5-1 and TRBJ2-7, with 8 bases fitting TRBD1. This CDR3 is CASSLGQGQYF. The CDR3 DNA is TGCGCCAGCAGCTTAGGACAGGGGCAGTACTTC.